This is a list of T cell receptor beta chains from one sample in a study of T cells after yellow fever vaccination. TCRdb used MiXCR to reprocess the 5' RACE reads, holding one entry per CDR3 protein. The sample contains under 100,000 distinct CDR3 sequences, roughly 5.8% of which appear only once. The sequenced sample was CD8+ T cells sorted from PBMCs, obtained 10 days after the yellow fever booster vaccination. Receptors originate from a man younger than 35 who received the YFV17D yellow fever vaccine. Both conserved end residues are part of each CDR3. Fields, in order: CDR3 length, V gene, clone size, J gene, CDR3 protein. A clone size is listed for some rows: how often the clone was seen (once, few, many), or a class if it is expanded.

13	TRBV12-3/TRBV12-4	few	TRBJ2-7	CASTAGGAYEQYF
14	TRBV6-5	many	TRBJ2-1	CASSQDRHSNEQFF
18	TRBV28	NA	TRBJ2-4	CASSSWAGGLLAKNIQYF
14	TRBV18	few	TRBJ2-5	CASSPPGDRETQYF
14	TRBV6-2/TRBV6-3	few	TRBJ2-7	CASRDLTGPYEQYF
15	TRBV20-1	NA	TRBJ2-5	CSASGGPGAQETQYF
13	TRBV6-6	many	TRBJ1-1	CASSPPMDTEAFF
10	TRBV6-2/TRBV6-3	NA	TRBJ2-1	CASRDNEQFF
14	TRBV29-1	few	TRBJ2-2	CSVVSPGNTGELFF
14	TRBV6-2/TRBV6-3	many	TRBJ2-7	CASSYPGLGHEQYF
15	TRBV19	few	TRBJ2-1	CASSIMPVSYNEQFF
16	TRBV7-9	few	TRBJ2-6	CASSPGPISGANVLTF
12	TRBV12-3/TRBV12-4	many	TRBJ1-1	CASSPGNTEAFF
14	TRBV27	NA	TRBJ2-5	CASSLYGYQETQYF
14	TRBV29-1	few	TRBJ2-5	CSVSQTGGQETQYF
15	TRBV4-1	NA	TRBJ1-5	CASSQYRGGNQPQHF
16	TRBV29-1	many	TRBJ2-3	CSVEIPAGGYTDTQYF
15	TRBV28	NA	TRBJ1-1	CATRGDLVSGTEAFF
15	TRBV4-3	medium-sized	TRBJ2-1	CASSVRVGAYNEQFF
14	TRBV7-8	few	TRBJ1-5	CASSLSLPDQPQHF
14	TRBV5-5	few	TRBJ2-5	CASSLQGRGETQYF
16	TRBV3-1	NA	TRBJ2-1	CASRRAGAGGYNEQFF
15	TRBV27	NA	TRBJ2-5	CASSLGASAQETQYF
14	TRBV5-1	NA	TRBJ2-7	CASSLASNLYEQYF
15	TRBV28	few	TRBJ2-1	CASKKPSGGVQEQFF
15	TRBV30	few	TRBJ2-1	CAWSVMTGGDNEQFF
14	TRBV6-5	few	TRBJ1-1	CASRYRGSFTEAFF
11	TRBV29-1	NA	TRBJ2-5	CSIQRGETQYF
15	TRBV3-1	NA	TRBJ2-3	CARRRRTGLTDTQYF
16	TRBV30	many	TRBJ1-2	CAWSPLGEEVNYGYTF
16	TRBV7-3	few	TRBJ2-1	CASSLLGGGANNEQFF
15	TRBV7-9	few	TRBJ2-7	CASSSPLGSVYEQYF
14	TRBV6-5	many	TRBJ1-5	CASSYGQGGQPQHF